The 2 T cell receptor beta chains below all came from one sample that was sequenced in a study of blood T cell repertoires in COVID-19. Sequenced by immunoSEQ multiplex PCR; TCRdb stores in-frame clones only, minus some. The sample has about 130,000 clones, approximately 80% seen once; the top ten hold about 3%. The sequenced material came from peripheral blood. Receptor source: a woman over 75 with acute or convalescent COVID-19.

The CDR3 protein is CASSQEGTAYGYTF. The CDR3 nucleotides are TGCGCCAGCAGCCAAGAAGGGACAGCCTATGGCTACACCTTC. V is TRBV4-1 and J is TRBJ1-2, with TRBD1 matching 7 bases. The CDR3 has 14 amino acids. CDR1 is MGHRA and CDR2 is YSYEKL in the germline V gene. Trimming cost V 0 bases and J 4 bases; bases outside gene matches: 2.

This sequence joins TRBV25-1 and TRBJ2-5; 10 nucleotides match TRBD2. The V gene end was trimmed by 3 bases and the J gene end by 5 bases; junction bases not matched to a gene: 9. The CDR3 contains 16 residues. The germline V gene encodes CDR1 MGHDK and CDR2 SYGVNS. This CDR3 is CASSDPLAGERETQYF. CDR3 nucleotide sequence: TGTGCCAGCAGTGACCCCCTAGCGGGGGAAAGGGAGACCCAGTACTTC.